The 24 T cell receptor beta chains presented below share a single source sample, sequenced in a study of human versus mouse CDR3 diversity and MHC coevolution. Only in-frame clones appear in the TCRdb table, and some are missing; sequencing was by immunoSEQ multiplex PCR. The data contain 75,000 to 90,000 clones, over 85% of them singletons. The material sequenced was naive CD4+ T cells from blood. Subset indicated: CD45RO-negative CD62L-positive naive CD4 T cells. Receptors were obtained from a person aged 30-70 years in good health.

The chain joins TRBV18 to TRBJ1-1; D gene ambiguous. The CDR3 spans 15 residues. Germline V lookup: CDR1 KGHSH, CDR2 LQKENI. V lost 3 bases and J 3 bases, leaving 14 bases between the germline ends. CDR3 DNA sequence: TGTGCCAGCTCACCTAGTTGGGGAGTGGACACTGAAGCTTTCTTT. Its protein is CASSPSWGVDTEAFF.

V and J are TRBV30 and TRBJ1-5, with TRBD1 as a possible D gene (6 bases). Germline V gives CDR1 GTSNPN, CDR2 SVGIG (reference sequence). CDR3 length: 17 residues. Deletions cut 0 bases from V and 4 bases from J, with 19 bases between. The CDR3 sequence is CAWSVHLSTGPNQPQHF. The CDR3 bases are TGTGCCTGGAGTGTCCACCTATCCACAGGGCCAAATCAGCCCCAGCATTTT.

V gene TRBV10-3 combines with J gene TRBJ2-2; 11 positions match TRBD2. Looked up from germline, CDR1 is ENHRY and CDR2 is SYGVKD. J lost 4 bases, V lost 4 bases, and 8 bases had no gene match. This CDR3 is 17 amino acids long. CDR3 sequence reads: CAISGASGGPGTGELFF. The CDR3 DNA is TGTGCCATCAGTGGGGCTAGCGGGGGGCCAGGCACCGGGGAGCTGTTTTTT.

The CDR3 region has the DNA TGTGCCAGTACCCGACGGACTAGCGGGAGCTTCTACAATGAGCAGTTCTTC. Translating it yields CASTRRTSGSFYNEQFF. V and J are TRBV19 and TRBJ2-1; 13 nucleotides align to TRBD2. This CDR3 has 17 amino acids. V dropped 7 bases and J dropped 3; count of bases not matched to a gene: 9. CDR1 and CDR2 (germline): LNHDA, SQIVND (reference sequence).

The chain carries TRBV29-1 and TRBJ2-7; 7 positions agree with TRBD2. Trimming removed 7 bases from V and 4 bases from J; junction bases left unmatched: 4. CDR1 SQVTM and CDR2 ANQGSEA come from the germline V gene. The CDR3 has 11 amino acids. The CDR3 bases are TGCAGCGGGCGGCGGGGGTACGAGCAGTACTTC. This encodes CSGRRGYEQYF.

V usage is TRBV6-5 and J usage is TRBJ1-5; D perhaps matches TRBD1 (6 bases). Germline lookup yields CDR1 MNHEY and CDR2 SVGAGI. V was clipped by 5 bases and J by 2 bases, with 13 bases between them. CDR3 length: 15 residues. The chain's CDR3 is CASSVTGTGNQPQHF. Written as DNA, the CDR3 is TGTGCCAGCAGTGTAACAGGGACGGGCAATCAGCCCCAGCATTTT.

There are a few counts of this clone. This sequence joins TRBV5-1 and TRBJ1-4; perhaps TRBD1 as D (6 bases). This CDR3 comprises 16 residues. Germline CDR1 SGHRS, CDR2 YFSETQ. Trimming stripped 0 bases from V and 11 bases from J, with 20 bases between. The CDR3 loop reads CASSLEGQAMYGKLFF. In nucleotides, the CDR3 is TGCGCCAGCAGCTTGGAGGGACAAGCTATGTATGGGAAACTGTTTTTT.

This rearrangement joins TRBV28 to TRBJ2-2; the D gene is possibly TRBD2 (5 bases). This CDR3 contains 15 residues. With 2 bases removed from V and 1 base from J, the gap between germline ends came to 8 bases. From germline, CDR1 is MDHEN and CDR2 SYDVKM. The CDR3 here is CASSLGGENTGELFF. The CDR3 DNA follows: TGTGCCAGCAGTTTAGGAGGAGAGAACACCGGGGAGCTGTTTTTT.

With regard to this clone: The junction does not match germline at one end; this may be a read error. This chain links TRBV7-7 with TRBJ2-5; the D gene is possibly TRBD2 (7 bases). CDR1 SSHAT and CDR2 FNYEAQ come from the germline V gene (reference sequence). This CDR3 has 15 amino acids. CDR3 region: CASSQRGGNQETQYF. The CDR3 nucleotides are TGTGCTAGCAGCCAGAGGGGGGGGAACCAAGAGACCCAGTACTTC.

The chain uses TRBV19 and TRBJ2-7; weak D call: TRBD2 (5 bases). The CDR3 loop spans 14 amino acids. V lost 7 bases and J 1 base, leaving 14 bases between the germline ends. The germline V gene encodes CDR1 LNHDA and CDR2 SQIVND (reference sequence). The CDR3 DNA sequence: TGTGCCAGTACTACGGACTCCCGTTCCTACGAGCAGTACTTC. This gives the protein CASTTDSRSYEQYF.

The V gene is TRBV30, the J gene TRBJ2-1, with 10 bases identical to TRBD2. Per the germline V gene, CDR1 is GTSNPN and CDR2 is SVGIG (reference sequence). J gave up 10 bases and V 3 bases, and 9 bases lay outside the gene matches. There are 14 residues in the CDR3. The CDR3 loop is CAWRASGSRVEQFF. The CDR3 DNA is TGTGCCTGGAGGGCTAGCGGGAGTAGGGTAGAGCAGTTCTTC.

This chain links TRBV6-4 with TRBJ2-1; 9 bases agree with TRBD2. Germline loops: CDR1 MRHNA, CDR2 SNTAGT. The CDR3 has 15 residues. The trim removed 2 bases at V and 8 bases at J, leaving 7 bases unmatched. The CDR3 DNA is TGTGCCAGCAGTGACCCCACTAGCGGGCATTATGAGCAGTTCTTC. Residues: CASSDPTSGHYEQFF.

The V gene is TRBV6-6, the J gene TRBJ2-7, with TRBD2 as a possible D gene (7 bases). The germline V and J ends were trimmed by 2 bases and 2 bases, with 16 bases remaining between them. Germline V gene lookup returns CDR1 MNHNY and CDR2 SVGAGI (reference sequence). This CDR3 has 16 residues. Written as DNA, the CDR3 is TGTGCCAGCAGTTACGGGGGGGCAGGGTGGGCCTACGAGCAGTACTTC. Protein product: CASSYGGAGWAYEQYF.

This sequence joins TRBV12-5 and TRBJ2-1, with D uncertain. The V gene lost 3 bases and the J gene lost 10 bases, with 13 bases spanning the gap. The CDR3 is 13 residues long. Germline CDR1 LGHNT, CDR2 FRNRAP. The CDR3 nucleotides read TGTGCTAGTGGTTTATCCAGGTCGACAGAGCAGTTCTTC. This codes for CASGLSRSTEQFF.

This rearrangement joins TRBV7-9 to TRBJ1-2, with D perhaps matching TRBD1 (5 bases). This CDR3 is 15 amino acids long. The ends were cut back, 4 bases at V and 0 bases at J, with 12 bases in the middle. Germline V gives CDR1 SEHNR, CDR2 FQNEAQ (reference sequence). The CDR3 coding sequence is TGTGCCAGCAGCTCGGGGGGACGTACTAACTATGGCTACACCTTC. Translated: CASSSGGRTNYGYTF.

The gene calls are TRBV2 and TRBJ1-4, with 9 bases aligning to TRBD1. Germline V gene data show CDR1 as SNHLY and CDR2 as FYNNEI. CDR3 length: 14 amino acids. Trimming took 11 bases from V and 8 from J; bases not matched to a gene: 12. CDR3 in amino acids: CAGSLQGANEKLFF. CDR3 in DNA: TGTGCCGGTTCACTACAGGGGGCCAACGAAAAACTGTTTTTT.

The chain recombines TRBV5-1 with TRBJ1-5; D perhaps matches TRBD1 (6 bases). Germline lookup yields CDR1 SGHRS and CDR2 YFSETQ. The CDR3 sequence is 16 residues long. V lost 4 bases to trimming and J lost 3 bases, with 17 bases between them. The DNA of the CDR3 is TGCGCCAGCAGCGAGACCGGGAGGGGGAACAATCAGCCCCAGCATTTT. As protein: CASSETGRGNNQPQHF.

The genes are TRBV5-4 and TRBJ1-2, with a tentative D call TRBD1 (5 bases). Trimming stripped 1 base from V and 5 bases from J, with 9 bases between. There are 13 residues in the CDR3. The germline V gene encodes CDR1 SGHNT and CDR2 YYREEE (reference sequence). CDR3: CASSLTGAYGYTF. CDR3 nucleotides: TGTGCCAGCAGCTTGACAGGTGCTTATGGCTACACCTTC.

The chain employs TRBV7-2 and TRBJ2-5; a weak D match, TRBD1 (6 bases). Judging by the DNA end, TRBJ2-7 fits better; the J call may be wrong. Germline CDR1 SGHTA, CDR2 FQGNSA. The CDR3 covers 13 residues. This CDR3 is CASRPGTRYEQYF. Here the CDR3 DNA reads TGTGCCAGCCGCCCCGGGACACGCTACGAGCAGTACTTC.

This rearrangement joins TRBV6-1 to TRBJ2-5, with 9 nucleotides matching TRBD1. Germline trimming cut 2 bases from V and 5 bases from J; bases unmatched to any gene: 6. CDR3 length: 15 amino acids. Germline CDR1 and CDR2: MNHNS and SASEGT. The CDR3 reads CASSEMNRGPETQYF. CDR3 nucleotide sequence: TGTGCCAGCAGTGAAATGAACAGGGGGCCGGAGACCCAGTACTTC.

CDR3 DNA: TGTGCCAGCAGAGATACACAGGGGCCCGATCAGCCCCAGCATTTT. Amino acids: CASRDTQGPDQPQHF. The chain uses TRBV6-5 and TRBJ1-5; 7 bases map to TRBD1. Unmatched junction bases numbered 10, after V lost 6 bases and J lost 5 bases. Germline CDR1 MNHEY, CDR2 SVGAGI. This CDR3 has 15 residues.

The rearrangement uses TRBV7-9 and TRBJ1-1; D unresolved. V dropped 4 bases and J dropped 1 base, with 7 bases sitting between them. CDR1 and CDR2 from the germline V gene are SEHNR and FQNEAQ (reference sequence). The CDR3 extends over 13 amino acids. In DNA, the CDR3 is TGTGCCAGCAGCTCGATCAGGAACACTGAAGCTTTCTTT. Translation: CASSSIRNTEAFF.

This chain connects TRBV30 to TRBJ1-6, with 7 bases fitting TRBD1. Germline V gives CDR1 GTSNPN, CDR2 SVGIG (reference sequence). This CDR3 has 14 amino acids. V lost 8 bases, J lost 5 bases, and 9 bases stayed unmatched. The CDR3 DNA sequence: TGTGCCGGCCCCGGACAGGACCATAATTCACCCCTCCACTTT. Amino acids: CAGPGQDHNSPLHF.

This chain joins TRBV7-8 and TRBJ1-4, with unresolved D. The CDR3 length is 13 residues. Trimming shortened V by 4 bases and J by 7 bases, and 10 bases separated the two germline ends. Looked up from germline, CDR1 is SGHVS and CDR2 is FQNEAQ. DNA of the CDR3: TGTGCCAGCAGCTACCGACTGGGTGAAAAACTGTTTTTT. Protein sequence: CASSYRLGEKLFF.